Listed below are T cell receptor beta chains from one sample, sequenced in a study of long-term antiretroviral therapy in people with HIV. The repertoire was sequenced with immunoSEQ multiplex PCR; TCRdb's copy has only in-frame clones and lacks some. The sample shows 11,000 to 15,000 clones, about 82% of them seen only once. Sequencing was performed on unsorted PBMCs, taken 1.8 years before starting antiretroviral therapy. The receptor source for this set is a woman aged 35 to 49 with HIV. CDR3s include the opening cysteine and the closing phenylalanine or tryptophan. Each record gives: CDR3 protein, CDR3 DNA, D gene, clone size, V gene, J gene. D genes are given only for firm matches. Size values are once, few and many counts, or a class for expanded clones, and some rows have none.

CSVGPAGVYEQYF	TGCAGCGTTGGGCCAGCGGGAGTCTACGAGCAGTACTTC	TRBD2	once	TRBV29-1	TRBJ2-7
CASSPLAVDTYEQYF	TGTGCCAGCTCACCTCTCGCGGTCGATACCTACGAGCAGTACTTC	NA	NA	TRBV18	TRBJ2-7
CASSSLLGVGYGYTF	TGTGCCAGCAGTTCCCTTCTCGGGGTTGGCTATGGCTACACCTTC	NA	NA	TRBV28	TRBJ1-2
CASSGPLRRETNYGYTF	TGTGCCAGCAGCGGGCCCCTCCGCAGGGAGACAAACTATGGCTACACCTTC	NA	few	TRBV12-1	TRBJ1-2
CASSPLVGNHYNEQFF	TGTGCCAGCAGCCCACTAGTTGGCAATCACTACAATGAGCAGTTCTTC	NA	medium-sized	TRBV7-9	TRBJ2-1
CASSLVSQETQYF	TGTGCCAGCAGCTTAGTTAGCCAAGAGACCCAGTACTTC	NA	NA	TRBV7-2	TRBJ2-5
CASSGRDRGASQPQHF	TGTGCCAGCAGTGGCAGGGACAGGGGGGCTAGTCAGCCCCAGCATTTT	TRBD1	NA	TRBV6-1	TRBJ1-5
CASSPIDRSGNTIYF	TGTGCCAGCTCACCGATCGACCGCTCTGGAAACACCATATATTTT	NA	NA	TRBV18	TRBJ1-3
CAWSPGTGGLTAAAFF	TGTGCCTGGTCCCCAGGGACAGGGGGTTTGACGGCGGCAGCTTTCTTT	TRBD1	NA	TRBV30	TRBJ1-1
CASGWGGPQNEQFF	TGTGCCAGCGGGTGGGGGGGGCCTCAAAATGAGCAGTTCTTC	NA	NA	TRBV5-4	TRBJ2-1
CASSLSGQNYGYTF	TGTGCCAGCAGTTTATCGGGACAGAACTATGGCTACACCTTC	TRBD1	NA	TRBV27	TRBJ1-2
CASSPSSSGNTIYF	TGTGCCAGCAGCCCCAGCAGCTCTGGAAACACCATATATTTT	NA	NA	TRBV11-2	TRBJ1-3
CASLDSLSYEQYF	TGTGCCAGCCTGGACAGCCTCTCCTACGAGCAGTACTTC	NA	once	TRBV6-7	TRBJ2-7
CASRTGATNEQFF	TGTGCCAGCAGGACGGGGGCAACCAATGAGCAGTTCTTC	NA	NA	TRBV27	TRBJ2-1
CASSYGGSLQPQHF	TGTGCCAGCAGCTATGGGGGCAGCTTACAGCCCCAGCATTTT	NA	NA	TRBV7-9	TRBJ1-5
CASSPSRQGTNEQFF	TGTGCCAGCAGCCCAAGTCGACAGGGTACCAATGAGCAGTTCTTC	TRBD1	NA	TRBV28	TRBJ2-1
CASSLISRGTDTQYF	TGTGCCAGCAGTTTAATCTCTCGTGGCACAGATACGCAGTATTTT	NA	NA	TRBV27	TRBJ2-3
CASSQDLSNTEAFF	TGTGCCAGCAGCCAGGACCTTTCGAACACTGAAGCTTTCTTT	NA	NA	TRBV7-8	TRBJ1-1
CASIVADRANPEAFF	TGTGCCAGTATCGTCGCGGACAGGGCGAACCCTGAAGCTTTCTTT	TRBD1	NA	TRBV19	TRBJ1-1
CSVPGQGLYTQYF	TGCAGCGTTCCGGGACAGGGACTATATACGCAGTATTTT	TRBD1	NA	TRBV29-1	TRBJ2-3
CASSPPRTGMENEQYF	TGTGCCAGCTCACCACCGAGGACAGGAATGGAGAACGAGCAGTACTTC	TRBD1	NA	TRBV18	TRBJ2-7
CASSLSANEKLFF	TGTGCCAGCAGCTTATCCGCAAATGAAAAACTGTTTTTT	NA	NA	TRBV7-9	TRBJ1-4
CASSEIADSSYNEQFF	TGTGCCAGCAGTGAGATTGCGGATAGCTCCTACAATGAGCAGTTCTTC	NA	NA	TRBV2	TRBJ2-1
CASSQDGQAYGGYTF	TGCGCCAGCAGCCAAGACGGACAGGCATATGGTGGCTACACCTTC	TRBD1	few	TRBV4-1	TRBJ1-2
CASSYGGSGTEAFF	TGTGCCAGCAGTTACGGAGGGTCGGGCACTGAAGCTTTCTTT	NA	NA	TRBV6-6	TRBJ1-1
CASSKGTSGINEQFF	TGTGCCAGCAGTAAAGGGACTAGCGGGATCAATGAGCAGTTCTTC	TRBD2	NA	TRBV6-5	TRBJ2-1
CASSVNRVGTEAFF	TGTGCCAGCAGTGTCAACAGGGTAGGCACTGAAGCTTTCTTT	NA	NA	TRBV6-1	TRBJ1-1
CASSLGQVSPDEQYF	TGTGCCAGCAGCTTGGGTCAGGTTTCCCCCGACGAGCAGTACTTC	NA	NA	TRBV5-5	TRBJ2-7
CASSSWGSSTDTQYF	TGTGCCAGCAGTTCATGGGGGTCCAGCACAGATACGCAGTATTTT	NA	NA	TRBV6-5	TRBJ2-3
CATVPGQGRVGEQFF	TGTGCCACCGTACCGGGACAGGGTCGGGTTGGTGAGCAGTTCTTC	TRBD1	NA	TRBV10-3	TRBJ2-1
CASDRGGQPQHF	TGTGCCAGCGACAGGGGTGGTCAGCCCCAGCATTTT	TRBD1	NA	TRBV19	TRBJ1-5
CASSPPGGQGAGELFF	TGCGCCAGCAGCCCCCCTGGGGGGCAGGGGGCCGGGGAGCTGTTTTTT	NA	NA	TRBV5-1	TRBJ2-2
CASSLVTGGGMETQYF	TGTGCCAGCAGCTTAGTCACGGGAGGCGGGATGGAGACCCAGTACTTC	TRBD2	NA	TRBV7-9	TRBJ2-5
CASSIAPLIAGGRTDTQYF	TGTGCCAGTAGTATAGCCCCCCTTATAGCGGGAGGGCGCACAGATACGCAGTATTTT	TRBD2	NA	TRBV19	TRBJ2-3
CASSLASGAKNIQYF	TGTGCCAGCAGCTTAGCGTCGGGGGCCAAAAACATTCAGTACTTC	NA	NA	TRBV7-9	TRBJ2-4
CASSLGQGPYPDEQYF	TGTGCCAGCAGCTTAGGGCAGGGGCCCTACCCCGACGAGCAGTACTTC	NA	NA	TRBV7-9	TRBJ2-7
CASSEQGLGSNYGYTF	TGTGCCAGCAGTGAACAGGGTCTTGGGTCTAACTATGGCTACACCTTC	NA	NA	TRBV2	TRBJ1-2
CASAWQITDTQYF	TGTGCTAGTGCCTGGCAAATCACAGATACGCAGTATTTT	NA	NA	TRBV12-5	TRBJ2-3
CAISESAVISYEQYF	TGTGCCATCAGTGAGTCGGCGGTGATCTCCTACGAGCAGTACTTC	NA	NA	TRBV10-3	TRBJ2-7
CASSRDRTSTANYGYTF	TGCGCCAGCAGCCGGGACAGGACAAGCACAGCTAACTATGGCTACACCTTC	TRBD1	few	TRBV5-1	TRBJ1-2
CASSARDEQFF	TGTGCCAGCAGCGCCAGGGATGAGCAGTTCTTC	NA	NA	TRBV7-9	TRBJ2-1
CASQGGSNQPQHF	TGTGCCAGTCAGGGTGGCAGCAATCAGCCCCAGCATTTT	NA	NA	TRBV19	TRBJ1-5
CASSQVRLAGGVTSTQYF	TGCGCCAGCAGCCAAGTACGGCTAGCGGGAGGCGTGACCTCAACGCAGTATTTT	TRBD2	NA	TRBV4-1	TRBJ2-3
CASSSTYSEQFF	TGTGCCAGCAGCTCCACGTATAGTGAGCAGTTCTTC	NA	NA	TRBV6-5	TRBJ2-1
CASSKGETQYF	TGTGCCAGTAGTAAGGGAGAGACCCAGTACTTC	NA	NA	TRBV19	TRBJ2-5
CASSFQTQPNSYEQYF	TGTGCCAGCAGCTTCCAAACTCAACCTAACTCCTACGAGCAGTACTTC	NA	few	TRBV7-8	TRBJ2-7
CASSKGLAGTYEQYF	TGTGCCAGCAGTAAGGGACTAGCGGGCACCTACGAGCAGTACTTC	TRBD2	NA	TRBV6-5	TRBJ2-7
CASSPPQHGSYEQYF	TGTGCCAGCAGCCCCCCCCAGCACGGGAGCTACGAGCAGTACTTC	NA	NA	TRBV14	TRBJ2-7
CASSQIWGELFF	TGCGCCAGCAGCCAGATATGGGGGGAGCTGTTTTTT	NA	NA	TRBV4-1	TRBJ2-2
CASSQGQGNTEAFF	TGTGCCAGCAGCCAGGGACAGGGCAACACTGAAGCTTTCTTT	TRBD1	NA	TRBV7-9	TRBJ1-1
CASSLAVTGFSEQYF	TGTGCCAGCAGCTTGGCGGTGACAGGCTTCTCCGAGCAGTACTTC	NA	few	TRBV5-6	TRBJ2-7
CASSAGLAGGPYEQYF	TGTGCCAGCAGTGCGGGACTAGCGGGAGGGCCCTACGAGCAGTACTTC	TRBD2	NA	TRBV28	TRBJ2-7
CASSYGGTGANVLTF	TGTGCCAGCAGTTATGGGGGCACGGGGGCCAACGTCCTGACTTTC	NA	NA	TRBV27	TRBJ2-6
CSASEETDTQYF	TGCAGCGCCTCAGAAGAGACAGATACGCAGTATTTT	NA	NA	TRBV29-1	TRBJ2-3
CASSLQLEKLFF	TGTGCCAGCAGCTTACAGCTGGAAAAACTGTTTTTT	NA	NA	TRBV7-2	TRBJ1-4
CASSLGAGGTEQYF	TGCGCCAGCAGCTTGGGGGCCGGGGGAACGGAGCAGTACTTC	NA	NA	TRBV5-1	TRBJ2-7
CASSLVPDTQYF	TGTGCCAGCAGCTTGGTACCCGATACGCAGTATTTT	NA	NA	TRBV7-9	TRBJ2-3
CASRRTGGTEAFF	TGTGCCAGCAGAAGGACAGGGGGCACTGAAGCTTTCTTT	TRBD1	NA	TRBV6-5	TRBJ1-1
CASSSGLAGTTQYF	TGTGCCAGCAGTTCAGGACTAGCAGGGACTACGCAGTATTTT	TRBD2	NA	TRBV27	TRBJ2-3
CASSQGAHGTDTQYF	TGTGCCAGCAGTCAGGGGGCGCACGGCACAGATACGCAGTATTTT	TRBD1	NA	TRBV2	TRBJ2-3